A selection of T cell receptor beta chains follows, all from one sample in a study of PD-1 blockade in classical Hodgkin lymphoma. Repertoires were generated with immunoSEQ multiplex PCR, while TCRdb's copy carries only in-frame clones and drops some. The sample consists of 7,500 to 8,000 clones, 70% to 90% of them appearing once. The source material was CD4+ T cells from blood, sampled at baseline. Source of these receptors: a human donor with classical Hodgkin lymphoma. Each CDR3 is given with its conserved first and last residue. A D gene is named only where the DNA matches it firmly. Size values are once, few and many counts, or a class for expanded clones, and some rows have none.

abundance,len,v_gene,d_gene,j_gene,CDR3aa,CDR3nt
.,11,TRBV2,.,TRBJ2-7,CASSLWGEQYF,TGTGCCAGCAGTTTATGGGGGGAGCAGTACTTC
once,14,TRBV6-6,.,TRBJ1-4,CASSYRGAEEKLFF,TGTGCCAGCAGTTACAGGGGGGCGGAGGAAAAACTGTTTTTT
.,13,TRBV28,.,TRBJ2-1,CASSEGGRDEQFF,TGTGCCAGCAGTGAGGGGGGCAGGGATGAGCAGTTCTTC
.,13,TRBV30,TRBD1,TRBJ2-4,CAWDRGQLPIQYF,TGTGCCTGGGACAGGGGGCAACTACCCATTCAGTACTTC
.,13,TRBV5-8,.,TRBJ2-3,CASSFQTGDTQYF,TGTGCCAGCAGCTTTCAGACTGGCGATACGCAGTATTTT
.,11,TRBV20-1,.,TRBJ2-5,CSANWQETQYF,TGCAGTGCAAACTGGCAAGAGACCCAGTACTTC
.,13,TRBV7-2,.,TRBJ2-7,CASSLTGPYEQYF,TGTGCCAGCAGCTTAACGGGGCCCTACGAGCAGTACTTC
.,14,TRBV9,TRBD1,TRBJ1-4,CASRDRAFNEKLFF,TGTGCCAGCAGGGACAGGGCCTTTAATGAAAAACTGTTTTTT
once,13,TRBV28,.,TRBJ1-2,CASSLLGRAGYTF,TGTGCCAGCAGTTTATTGGGGAGAGCTGGCTACACCTTC
few,15,TRBV2,.,TRBJ1-6,CASRPTEQYNSPLHF,TGTGCCAGCAGGCCGACAGAGCAGTATAATTCACCCCTCCACTTT
once,18,TRBV7-2,.,TRBJ1-6,CASSLTGQASGYNSPLHF,TGTGCCAGCAGCTTAACGGGACAAGCCTCCGGATATAATTCACCCCTCCACTTT
.,14,TRBV5-1,.,TRBJ2-5,CASSLVQPQETQYF,TGCGCCAGCAGCTTGGTACAGCCCCAAGAGACCCAGTACTTC
.,15,TRBV30,TRBD1,TRBJ2-7,CAWSRRRQGVYEQYF,TGTGCCTGGAGTCGCAGGAGACAGGGCGTCTACGAGCAGTACTTC
.,18,TRBV6-4,TRBD2,TRBJ2-2,CASSDSYSGGANTGELFF,TGTGCCAGCAGTGACTCCTATAGCGGGGGGGCGAACACCGGGGAGCTGTTTTTT
.,18,TRBV6-1,.,TRBJ2-3,CASSVIPGEWIPPDTQYF,TGTGCCAGCAGTGTGATCCCGGGGGAGTGGATACCTCCCGATACGCAGTATTTT
.,15,TRBV5-1,TRBD2,TRBJ2-3,CASSPTGLEADTQYF,TGCGCCAGCAGCCCAACGGGACTAGAAGCAGATACGCAGTATTTT
.,16,TRBV2,.,TRBJ1-6,CASTSGGVFDNSPLHF,TGTGCCAGCACCTCCGGCGGGGTTTTTGATAATTCACCCCTCCACTTT
.,11,TRBV20-1,.,TRBJ2-1,CSAGSSSEQFF,TGCAGTGCTGGAAGCTCTAGTGAGCAGTTCTTC
.,17,TRBV19,.,TRBJ2-1,CASSIEFWGQLNNEQFF,TGTGCCAGTAGTATAGAGTTTTGGGGGCAGCTTAACAATGAGCAGTTCTTC
once,17,TRBV5-4,TRBD1,TRBJ1-2,CASSSDRGRFAFDGYTF,TGTGCCAGCAGCTCCGACAGGGGGCGCTTCGCGTTTGATGGCTACACCTTC
.,14,TRBV11-2,.,TRBJ2-2,CASSLVSQTGELFF,TGTGCCAGCAGCTTAGTGAGTCAGACCGGGGAGCTGTTTTTT
.,13,TRBV7-2,.,TRBJ2-5,CASSFGRQETQYF,TGTGCCAGCAGCTTCGGGCGGCAAGAGACCCAGTACTTC
.,14,TRBV7-2,.,TRBJ1-4,CASSLQRNPEKLFF,TGTGCCAGCAGTTTACAAAGGAATCCCGAAAAACTGTTTTTT
.,15,TRBV5-6,.,TRBJ1-1,CASSLALGGSAEAFF,TGTGCCAGCAGCTTGGCATTAGGGGGTTCGGCTGAAGCTTTCTTT
.,13,TRBV2,.,TRBJ2-5,CASSVPGEETQYF,TGTGCCAGCAGTGTCCCAGGGGAAGAGACCCAGTACTTC
.,14,TRBV7-2,.,TRBJ2-1,CASTQGIGYNEQFF,TGTGCCAGCACCCAGGGAATCGGCTACAATGAGCAGTTCTTC
.,12,TRBV5-4,.,TRBJ2-1,CASSLDWGEQFF,TGTGCCAGCAGCTTGGATTGGGGTGAGCAGTTCTTC
.,15,TRBV28,TRBD1,TRBJ2-5,CATGRGTGVKETQYF,TGTGCCACAGGACGCGGGACAGGGGTGAAGGAGACCCAGTACTTC
once,12,TRBV11-2,.,TRBJ2-2,CASSLEFGELFF,TGTGCCAGCAGCTTAGAGTTCGGGGAGCTGTTTTTT
.,20,TRBV5-1,.,TRBJ2-4,CASSLEGDPFSRSGSNIQYF,TGCGCCAGCAGCTTGGAAGGGGACCCCTTCTCGAGAAGTGGCTCAAACATTCAGTACTTC
once,15,TRBV10-2,TRBD2,TRBJ2-7,CASRGSTSGGVEQYF,TGCGCCAGCAGGGGGTCGACTAGCGGGGGAGTGGAGCAGTACTTC
.,14,TRBV6-5,.,TRBJ1-2,CASSYGSTTYGYTF,TGTGCCAGCAGTTACGGGTCCACGACCTATGGCTACACCTTC
.,14,TRBV6-1,.,TRBJ1-2,CASRPEGWGYGYTF,TGTGCCAGCAGACCGGAGGGCTGGGGCTATGGCTACACCTTC
.,14,TRBV30,.,TRBJ2-6,CAAFGRAGANVLTF,TGTGCCGCCTTCGGACGGGCTGGGGCCAACGTCCTGACTTTC
few,14,TRBV7-2,.,TRBJ1-6,CASSLQPGVSPLHF,TGTGCCAGCAGCTTACAGCCAGGGGTTTCACCCCTCCACTTT
once,12,TRBV29-1,.,TRBJ2-5,CSVQTAQETQYF,TGCAGCGTTCAGACAGCCCAAGAGACCCAGTACTTC
.,14,TRBV29-1,TRBD1,TRBJ2-7,CSVEGQGADYEQYF,TGCAGCGTTGAGGGTCAGGGGGCAGACTACGAGCAGTACTTC
.,15,TRBV5-1,.,TRBJ2-1,CASSLAGRPDNEQFF,TGCGCCAGCAGCTTGGCGGGACGCCCCGACAATGAGCAGTTCTTC
few,15,TRBV18,.,TRBJ1-6,CASSPRDLYNSPLHF,TGTGCCAGCTCACCAAGAGACCTCTATAATTCACCCCTCCACTTT
.,15,TRBV28,.,TRBJ1-2,CASSSSGGREGGYTF,TGTGCCAGCAGTTCCTCCGGGGGCCGTGAGGGTGGCTACACCTTC
.,15,TRBV30,TRBD2,TRBJ2-5,CAWRRGLGGQETQYF,TGTGCCTGGAGGCGGGGACTAGGAGGCCAAGAGACCCAGTACTTC
.,14,TRBV15,.,TRBJ1-3,CATSDFPSGNTIYF,TGTGCCACAAGTGATTTCCCCTCTGGAAACACCATATATTTT
.,14,TRBV5-4,.,TRBJ2-5,CASSVEWGRETQYF,TGTGCCAGCAGCGTCGAGTGGGGGCGAGAGACCCAGTACTTC
few,13,TRBV29-1,TRBD1,TRBJ2-7,CSVEGTGKREQYF,TGCAGCGTTGAGGGGACAGGGAAAAGGGAGCAGTACTTC
.,16,TRBV27,.,TRBJ2-4,CASSFGRRGAKNIQYF,TGTGCCAGCAGTTTCGGCCGCAGGGGAGCCAAAAACATTCAGTACTTC
once,11,TRBV7-9,.,TRBJ2-5,CASSLKETQYF,TGTGCCAGCAGCCTTAAAGAGACCCAGTACTTC
.,14,TRBV5-4,.,TRBJ2-7,CASSRTETTYEQYF,TGTGCCAGCAGCCGGACAGAGACTACCTACGAGCAGTACTTC
.,15,TRBV28,.,TRBJ2-6,CASTTRGAGANVLTF,TGTGCCAGCACCACGAGAGGGGCTGGGGCCAACGTCCTGACTTTC
.,11,TRBV25-1,.,TRBJ1-2,CASSENLGYTF,TGTGCCAGCAGTGAAAACCTAGGCTACACCTTC